This T cell receptor beta chain stems from a study of OX40 agonist ivuxolimab in advanced cancers. Study summary: Partial responses were achieved by three patients, one with hepatocellular carcinoma and two with cutaneous melanoma. Study-level findings and limits: Dose levels from 0.1 to 3.0 mg/kg saw CD4+ and CD8+ blood T cells expand clonally by week 6. Among the lowest levels of clonal expansion were found in partial responders at 0.1-3.0 mg/kg. Antigen specificity of clonally expanded peripheral T cells was not established.

V gave up 8 bases and J gave up 3 bases; unmatched junction bases: 9. CDR3 length equals 16 residues. Germline lookup yields CDR1 SGHRS and CDR2 YFSETQ. Notes on this clone: Antigen unknown.

Sequenced by immunoSEQ multiplex PCR; TCRdb stores in-frame clones only, minus some. The repertoire holds about 96,000 clones, 84% seen once, with about 5.8% in the top ten. The chain employs TRBV5-1 and TRBJ2-2; TRBD2 agrees at 11 bases. The TCR comes from an adult with an advanced solid tumor such as melanoma, head and neck, liver or kidney cancer. Specimen: CD4+ or CD8+ T cells sorted from blood, collected in a trial of the OX40 agonist ivuxolimab. The CDR3 DNA sequence: TGCGCCAGTCAGCGGAGTAGCGGGAGGGACACCGGGGAGCTGTTTTTT. Protein product: CASQRSSGRDTGELFF.